This T cell receptor beta chain was sequenced for a study of beta chain features in type 1 diabetes. Regarding the study as a whole: TCRB repertoires of naive, central memory and Treg cells appeared more similar among patients than among healthy donors. At VDJ recombination sites, type 1 diabetes patients had fewer insertions and more deleted nucleotides. The study found moderately but significantly shorter TCRB CDR3s in all four CD4+ subsets of Type 1 diabetes patients.

Expressed TCRB transcripts were sequenced, since all the RNA that had been isolated was reverse transcribed. Clones were sequenced by immunoSEQ multiplex PCR, and TCRdb holds only the in-frame ones, with some missing. The table lists about 400,000 clones, 10% to 15% of them singletons, with about 0.01% in the top ten. This clone occurred a few times. Its specificity is not known. Germline loops: CDR1 MNHEY, CDR2 SMNVEV (reference sequence). This CDR3 has 14 residues. The ends lost 6 bases at V and 4 bases at J; junction bases unmatched: 7. The source is a woman aged 18-29 years with type 1 diabetes. The chain is built from TRBV27 and TRBJ2-5; 8 positions agree with TRBD1. Specimen: naive CD4+ T cells from blood. This CDR3 is CASSLTTGGETQYF. CDR3 coding DNA: TGTGCCAGCAGCCTAACCACAGGGGGAGAGACCCAGTACTTC.